This TCR beta chain was sequenced in a study of OX40 agonist ivuxolimab in advanced cancers. Whole-study results and caveats: Antigens targeted by the expanded peripheral T cells were not determined. A proportion of nonresponders additionally exhibited low normalized T-cell clonal expansion.

This CDR3 has 14 amino acids. The germline V gene encodes CDR1 SGHDN and CDR2 FVKESK. V was clipped by 3 bases and J by 3 bases, with 11 bases between them. Generated by immunoSEQ multiplex PCR, the TCRdb table keeps only in-frame clones and is missing some. This table holds 55,000 to 65,000 clones, approximately 87% found once. Remarks on this clone: The antigen is undetermined. This CDR3 is also generated by other DNA sequences in the sample.

The origin of this receptor is an adult with an advanced solid tumor such as melanoma, head and neck, liver or kidney cancer. This specimen was CD4+ or CD8+ T cells sorted from blood, taken in a trial of the OX40 agonist ivuxolimab. The J gene is TRBJ1-2, the V gene TRBV14; D gene ambiguous. The CDR3 here is CASSQDGRYYGYTF. CDR3 bases: TGTGCCAGCAGCCAGGACGGAAGATACTATGGCTACACCTTC.